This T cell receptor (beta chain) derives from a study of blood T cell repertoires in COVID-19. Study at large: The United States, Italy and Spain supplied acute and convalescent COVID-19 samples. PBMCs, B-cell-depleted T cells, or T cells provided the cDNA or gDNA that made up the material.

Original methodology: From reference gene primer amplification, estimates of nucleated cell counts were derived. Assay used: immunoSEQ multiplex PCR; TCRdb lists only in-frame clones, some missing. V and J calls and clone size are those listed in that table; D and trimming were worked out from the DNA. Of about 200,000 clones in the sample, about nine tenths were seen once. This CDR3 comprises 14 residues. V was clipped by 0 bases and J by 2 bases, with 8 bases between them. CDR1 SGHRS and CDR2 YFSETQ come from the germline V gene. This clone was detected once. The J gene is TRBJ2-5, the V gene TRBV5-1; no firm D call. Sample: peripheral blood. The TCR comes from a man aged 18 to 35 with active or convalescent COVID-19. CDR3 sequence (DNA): TGCGCCAGCAGCTTGGGCACTTTTCAAGAGACCCAGTACTTC. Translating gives CASSLGTFQETQYF. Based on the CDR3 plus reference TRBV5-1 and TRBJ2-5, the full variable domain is KAGVTQTPRYLIKTRGQQVTLSCSPISGHRSVSWYQQTPGQGLQFLFEYFSETQRNKGNFPGRFSGRQFSNSRSEMNVSTLELGDSALYLCASSLGTFQETQYFGPGTRLLVL.